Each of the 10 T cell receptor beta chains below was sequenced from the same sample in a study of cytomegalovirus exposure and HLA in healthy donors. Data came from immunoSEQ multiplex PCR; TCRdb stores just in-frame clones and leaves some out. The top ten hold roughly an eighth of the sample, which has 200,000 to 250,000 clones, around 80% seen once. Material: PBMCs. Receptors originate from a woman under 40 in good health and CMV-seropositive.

The CDR3 coding sequence is TGCAGCGTTGAACTAGCGGGAGATGAGCAGTTCTTC. Its protein product is CSVELAGDEQFF. The chain has TRBV29-1 and TRBJ2-1, with 10 bases aligning to TRBD2. Germline V gene data show CDR1 as SQVTM and CDR2 as ANQGSEA. This CDR3 has 12 residues. The trim removed 2 bases at V and 8 bases at J, leaving 0 bases unmatched.

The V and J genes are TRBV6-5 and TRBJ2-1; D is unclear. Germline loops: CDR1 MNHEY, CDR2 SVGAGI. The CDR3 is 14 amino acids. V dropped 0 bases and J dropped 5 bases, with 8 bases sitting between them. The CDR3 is CASSYSDGDNEQFF. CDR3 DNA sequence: TGTGCCAGCAGTTACTCGGACGGCGACAATGAGCAGTTCTTC.

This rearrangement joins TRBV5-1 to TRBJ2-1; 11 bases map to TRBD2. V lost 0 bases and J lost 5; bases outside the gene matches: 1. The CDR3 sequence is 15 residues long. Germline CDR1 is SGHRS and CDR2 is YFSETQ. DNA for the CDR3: TGCGCCAGCAGCTTGGTACTAGCGGGGGACAATGAGCAGTTCTTC. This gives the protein CASSLVLAGDNEQFF.

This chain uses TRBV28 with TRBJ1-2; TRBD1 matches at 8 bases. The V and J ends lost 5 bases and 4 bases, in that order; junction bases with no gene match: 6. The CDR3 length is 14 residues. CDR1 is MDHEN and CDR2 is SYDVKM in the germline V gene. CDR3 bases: TGTGCCAGCAGTGCTTTACAGGGGGGCTATGGCTACACCTTC. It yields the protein CASSALQGGYGYTF.

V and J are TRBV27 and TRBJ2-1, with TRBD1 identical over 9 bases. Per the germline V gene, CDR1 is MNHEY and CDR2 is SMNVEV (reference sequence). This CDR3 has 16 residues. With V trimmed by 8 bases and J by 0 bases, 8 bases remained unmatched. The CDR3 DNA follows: TGTGCCAGCGGACAGGGGCCCTACCTCTCCTACAATGAGCAGTTCTTC. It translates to CASGQGPYLSYNEQFF.

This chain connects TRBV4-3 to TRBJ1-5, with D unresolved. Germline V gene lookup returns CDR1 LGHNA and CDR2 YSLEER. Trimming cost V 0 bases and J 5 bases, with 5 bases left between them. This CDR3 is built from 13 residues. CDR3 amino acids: CASSQDADQPQHF. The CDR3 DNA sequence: TGCGCCAGCAGCCAAGATGCCGATCAGCCCCAGCATTTT.

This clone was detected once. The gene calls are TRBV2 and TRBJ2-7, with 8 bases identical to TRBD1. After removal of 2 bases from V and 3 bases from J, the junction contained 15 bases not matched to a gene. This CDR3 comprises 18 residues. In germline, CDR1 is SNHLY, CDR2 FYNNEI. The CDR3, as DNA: TGTGCCAGCAGTGAATCCCCCTATAGGGACAGGAAATACTACGAGCAGTACTTC. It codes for CASSESPYRDRKYYEQYF. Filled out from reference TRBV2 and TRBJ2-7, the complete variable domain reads EPEVTQTPSHQVTQMGQEVILRCVPISNHLYFYWYRQILGQKVEFLVSFYNNEISEKSEIFDDQFSVERPDGSNFTLKIRSTKLEDSAMYFCASSESPYRDRKYYEQYFGPGTRLTVT.

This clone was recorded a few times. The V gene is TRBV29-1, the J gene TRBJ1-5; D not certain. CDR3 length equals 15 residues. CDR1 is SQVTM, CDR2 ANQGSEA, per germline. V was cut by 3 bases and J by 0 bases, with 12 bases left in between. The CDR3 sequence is CSVEGGPYSNQPQHF. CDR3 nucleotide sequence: TGCAGCGTTGAGGGCGGGCCTTATAGCAATCAGCCCCAGCATTTT.

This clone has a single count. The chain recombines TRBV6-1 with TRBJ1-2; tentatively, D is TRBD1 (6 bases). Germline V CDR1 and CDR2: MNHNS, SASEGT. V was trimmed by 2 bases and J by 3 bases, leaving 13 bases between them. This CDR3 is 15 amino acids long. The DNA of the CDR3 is TGTGCCAGCAGTGAACAGTCTAGGGGGTACTATGGCTACACCTTC. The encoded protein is CASSEQSRGYYGYTF.

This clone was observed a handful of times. CDR3 nucleotides: TGTGCCAGCAGCTCCTATCCGTCGGGACACCCACTCTACGAGCAGTACTTC. Encoded protein: CASSSYPSGHPLYEQYF. This chain uses TRBV7-9 with TRBJ2-7, with a weak D call TRBD1 (6 bases). V lost 4 bases and J 3 bases, leaving 22 bases between the germline ends. The CDR3 length is 17 residues. The V gene's germline CDR1 is SEHNR and CDR2 FQNEAQ (reference sequence).